This T cell receptor beta chain was sequenced for a study of blood T cell repertoires in COVID-19 (TCRdb year 2020). Concerning the study at large: Collaborator samples came from the United States, Italy and Spain and covered acute and convalescent phases of COVID-19. The samples were drawn from the first 160 participants of the ongoing ImmuneRACE study and from 1,254 subjects provided by 6 global collaborators. Nearly every sample came with metadata listing a de-identified subject ID, COVID-19 status, age in years and sex. The material from the prospective study consisted of cDNA or gDNA derived from T cells, B-cell-depleted T cells, or PBMCs. Subjects who had been exposed to COVID-19, were actively infected with it, or had recovered from it provided the deeply sampled blood TCRbeta repertoires that made up the dataset. Where available, HLA class I and class II types were taken from metadata supplied by the sample provider and were not determined by assay-based typing. The repertoires were made available in a free public database intended to serve as a resource for research on the immune response to SARS-CoV-2. Beyond this particular receptor, the publication reports: How much clinical and demographic metadata was included differed by source and by participant, and the metadata was provided uncurated.

To note about this clone: Its antigen has not been determined. Within one base of it there is no much larger clone, and no base qualities were kept.

TCRbeta CDR3 regions were amplified from genomic DNA using the immunoSEQ Assay, a bias-controlled multiplex PCR. The paper's data handling went like this. The number of nucleated cells in each sample was estimated by amplification of reference gene primers within the assay. To quantify the absolute abundance of each unique TCRbeta CDR3 rearrangement, sequence reads were collapsed and filtered. For each sample, productive Simpson clonality was calculated as the square root of Simpson's diversity index over productive rearrangements. In its TCRdb copy, this immuneACCESS table keeps in-frame sequences only and misses some clones. Where compared with another copy, unresolved V genes explain less than half of these, and the others have no known cause. V and J calls and clone size follow that table, whereas D and trimming were derived from the DNA. This sample is represented by approximately 240,000 clones; 70% to 90% of them were singletons. The ten largest make up 3.5% to 4.5% of the sample.

Each collaborating institution followed its own protocols to collect whole blood in K2EDTA tubes. For TCRbeta analysis, collaborators shipped samples as frozen whole blood, isolated PBMCs, or DNA extracted from either of those sample types. This clonotype originated in a man in his fifties with acute or convalescent COVID-19. The material sequenced was peripheral blood.

The bases read TGTGCCAGCAGCTTACCGGGGAGTGGGTTAGATACGCAGTATTTT. This codes for CASSLPGSGLDTQYF. The V gene is TRBV11-3 and the J gene is TRBJ2-3; the best D guess is TRBD2, with 5 bases matching. The CDR3 spans 15 residues, from the cysteine through the phenylalanine. CDR3 DNA is the only sequence kept; it has 45 bases, read in frame from the first base. V is clipped by 2 bases and J by 5 bases, and the sequence between their germline boundaries is 14 bases long. The CDR1 and CDR2 encoded by the germline V gene are SGHNT and YENEEA.